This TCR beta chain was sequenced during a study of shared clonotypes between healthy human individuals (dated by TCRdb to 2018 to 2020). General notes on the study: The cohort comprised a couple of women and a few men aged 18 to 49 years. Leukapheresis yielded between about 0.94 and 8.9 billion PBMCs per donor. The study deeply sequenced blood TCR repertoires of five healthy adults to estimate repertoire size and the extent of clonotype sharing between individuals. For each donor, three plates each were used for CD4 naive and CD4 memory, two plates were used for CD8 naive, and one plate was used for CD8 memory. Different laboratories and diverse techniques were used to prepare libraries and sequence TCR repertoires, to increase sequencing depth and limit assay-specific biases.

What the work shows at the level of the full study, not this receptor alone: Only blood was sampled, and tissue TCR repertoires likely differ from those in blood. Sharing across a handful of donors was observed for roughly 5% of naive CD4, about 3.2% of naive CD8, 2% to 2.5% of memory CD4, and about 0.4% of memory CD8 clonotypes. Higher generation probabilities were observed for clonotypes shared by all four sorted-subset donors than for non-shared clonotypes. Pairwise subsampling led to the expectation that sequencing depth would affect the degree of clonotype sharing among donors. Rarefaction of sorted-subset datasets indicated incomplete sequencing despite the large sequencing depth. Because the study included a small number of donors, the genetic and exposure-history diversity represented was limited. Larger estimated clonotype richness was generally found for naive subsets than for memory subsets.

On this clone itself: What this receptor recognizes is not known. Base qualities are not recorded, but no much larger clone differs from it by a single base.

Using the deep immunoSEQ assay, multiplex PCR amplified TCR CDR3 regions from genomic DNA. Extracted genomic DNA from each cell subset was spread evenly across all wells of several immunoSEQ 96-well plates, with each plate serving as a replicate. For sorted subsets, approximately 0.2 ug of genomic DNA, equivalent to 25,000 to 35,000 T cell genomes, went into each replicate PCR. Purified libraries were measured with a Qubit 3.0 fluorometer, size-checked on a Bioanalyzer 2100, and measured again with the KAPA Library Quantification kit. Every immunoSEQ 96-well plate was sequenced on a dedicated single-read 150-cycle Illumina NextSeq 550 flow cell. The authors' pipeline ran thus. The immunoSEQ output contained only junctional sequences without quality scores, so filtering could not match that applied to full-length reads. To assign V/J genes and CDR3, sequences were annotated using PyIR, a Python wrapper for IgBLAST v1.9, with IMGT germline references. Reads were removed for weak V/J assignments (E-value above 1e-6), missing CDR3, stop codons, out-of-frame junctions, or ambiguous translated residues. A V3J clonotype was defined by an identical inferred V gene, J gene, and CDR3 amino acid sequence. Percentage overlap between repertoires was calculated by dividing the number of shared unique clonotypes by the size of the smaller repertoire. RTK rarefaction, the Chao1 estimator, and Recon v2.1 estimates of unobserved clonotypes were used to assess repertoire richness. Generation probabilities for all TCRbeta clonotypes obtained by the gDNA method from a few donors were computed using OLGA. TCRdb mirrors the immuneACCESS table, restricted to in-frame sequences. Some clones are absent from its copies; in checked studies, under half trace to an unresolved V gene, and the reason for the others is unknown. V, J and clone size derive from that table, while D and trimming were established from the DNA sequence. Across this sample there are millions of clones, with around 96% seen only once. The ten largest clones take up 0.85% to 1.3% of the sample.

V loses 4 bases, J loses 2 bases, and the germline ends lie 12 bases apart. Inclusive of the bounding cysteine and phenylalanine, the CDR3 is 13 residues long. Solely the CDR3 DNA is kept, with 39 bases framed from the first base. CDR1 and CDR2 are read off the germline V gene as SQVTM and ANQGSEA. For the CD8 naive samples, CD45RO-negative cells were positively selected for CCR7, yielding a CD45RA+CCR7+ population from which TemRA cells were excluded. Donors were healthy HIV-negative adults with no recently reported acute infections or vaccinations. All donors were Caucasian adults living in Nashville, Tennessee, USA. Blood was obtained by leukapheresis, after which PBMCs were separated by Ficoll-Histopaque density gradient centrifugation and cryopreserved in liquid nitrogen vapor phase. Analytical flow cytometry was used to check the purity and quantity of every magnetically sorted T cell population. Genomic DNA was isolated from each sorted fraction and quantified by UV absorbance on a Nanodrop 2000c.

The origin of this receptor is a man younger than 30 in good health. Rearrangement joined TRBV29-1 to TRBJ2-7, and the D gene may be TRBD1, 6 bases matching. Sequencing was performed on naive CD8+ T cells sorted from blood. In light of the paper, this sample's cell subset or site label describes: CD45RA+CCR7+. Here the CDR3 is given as CSVASGAAYEQYF. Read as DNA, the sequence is TGCAGCGTTGCGTCAGGGGCAGCCTACGAGCAGTACTTC.